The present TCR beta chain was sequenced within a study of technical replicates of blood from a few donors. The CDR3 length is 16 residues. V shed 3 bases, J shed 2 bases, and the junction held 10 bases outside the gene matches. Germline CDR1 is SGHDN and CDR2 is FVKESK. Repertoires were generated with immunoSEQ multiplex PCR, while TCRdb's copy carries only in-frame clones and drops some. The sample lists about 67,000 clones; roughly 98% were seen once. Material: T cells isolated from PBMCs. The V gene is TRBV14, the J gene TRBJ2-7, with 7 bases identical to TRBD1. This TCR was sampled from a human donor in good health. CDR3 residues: CASSQRTGKGTYEQYF. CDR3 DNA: TGTGCCAGCAGCCAGAGGACAGGAAAAGGCACCTACGAGCAGTACTTC.